A selection of T cell receptor beta chains follows, all from one sample in a study of T cells in Graves' hyperthyroidism and ophthalmopathy. TCRdb reprocessed the multiplex PCR reads via MiXCR and lists one record per CDR3 protein. The table has about 520,000 distinct CDR3 sequences, approximately 25% seen once; the top ten hold about 10%. The sample was blood. The source is a woman younger than 45 with Graves' ophthalmopathy. The CDR3 runs from the conserved cysteine through the conserved F or W. The D gene is left open where the match is weak. Only some rows state a clone size, as once, few, many or a class for expanded clones.

D gene,J gene,V gene,clone size,CDR3 DNA,CDR3 protein
TRBD1,TRBJ1-2,TRBV28,many,TGTGCCAGCAGTCTCTCGACAGGGGTGGGCTATGGCTACACCTTC,CASSLSTGVGYGYTF
.,TRBJ1-3,TRBV13,many,TGTGCCAGCAGCGTGGGGACTGGAAACACCATATATTTT,CASSVGTGNTIYF
TRBD2,TRBJ2-1,TRBV6-2/TRBV6-3,few,TGTGCCAGCAGTTACTGGGCGGGACTAGTACTCAATGAGCAGTTCTTC,CASSYWAGLVLNEQFF
.,TRBJ2-5,TRBV2,.,TGTGCCAGCAGTGCGACACCAGGGTTCCCCCAGTACTTC,CASSATPGFPQYF
.,TRBJ1-5,TRBV7-8,few,TGTGCCAGCAGCCCCAGGTGGGGGGTTGGCCAGCCCCAGCATTTT,CASSPRWGVGQPQHF
TRBD2,TRBJ2-3,TRBV20-1,few,TGCAGTGCTAGATCCCTAGCGGGGGCCCCTAGCACAGATACGCAGTATTTT,CSARSLAGAPSTDTQYF
TRBD1,TRBJ1-5,TRBV7-9,.,TGTGCCAGCAGCGAGACAGGGGGCGGCAATCAGCCCCAGCATTTT,CASSETGGGNQPQHF
TRBD2,TRBJ2-5,TRBV27,.,TGTGCCAGCAGTTTTAACGGGGGGTATGAGACCCAGTACTTC,CASSFNGGYETQYF
.,TRBJ1-2,TRBV5-1,many,TGCGCCAGCAGCTTGGCCGTCGGAGACTATGGCTACACCTTC,CASSLAVGDYGYTF
.,TRBJ1-5,TRBV30,few,TGTGCCTGGAGCCATTATCGGAACGGGGGACCCAATCAGCCCCAGCATTTT,CAWSHYRNGGPNQPQHF
.,TRBJ2-2,TRBV6-4,many,TGTGCCAGCAGTGAGGAACAGGGGAACACCGGGGAGCTGTTTTTT,CASSEEQGNTGELFF
.,TRBJ1-2,TRBV6-5,many,TGTGCCAGTACCTACTCCACAGTGACGGTGGGCTACACCTTC,CASTYSTVTVGYTF
TRBD1,TRBJ1-2,TRBV25-1,many,TGTGCCAGCAGTTCGACAGGGGTTGACTATGGCTACACCTTC,CASSSTGVDYGYTF
.,TRBJ2-2,TRBV12-3/TRBV12-4,many,TGTGCCAGCAGTTTGGTATATGACACCGGGGAGCTGTTTTTT,CASSLVYDTGELFF
TRBD2,TRBJ2-7,TRBV7-8,.,TGTGCCAGCAGCTTAGGACTAGCGGCCGGCTACGAGCAGTACTTC,CASSLGLAAGYEQYF
.,TRBJ2-2,TRBV27,few,TGTGCCAGCCAACAGATTCTGTCACCGTTTGGAAGCGACGGGGAGCTGTTTTTT,CASQQILSPFGSDGELFF
.,TRBJ2-7,TRBV10-3,many,TGTGCCATCAGGAACCTGGGGGAAAACTCCTACGAGCAGTACTTC,CAIRNLGENSYEQYF
TRBD2,TRBJ2-5,TRBV24-1,.,TGTGCCACCAGCACACTAGCGGGGGGTGGAGAGACCCAGTACTTC,CATSTLAGGGETQYF
TRBD1,TRBJ1-1,TRBV11-2,.,TGTGCCAGCAGCTTAGAAGGGACAGTGAACACTGAAGCTTTGTTT,CASSLEGTVNTEALF
.,TRBJ2-2,TRBV6-1,few,TGTGCCAGCACCCTCGGCGCGAACACCGGGGAGCTGTTTTTT,CASTLGANTGELFF
.,TRBJ1-5,TRBV20-1,.,TGCAGTGCTAGAGATAGCGGGGGGGGTCAGCCCCAGCATTTT,CSARDSGGGQPQHF
TRBD2,TRBJ2-5,TRBV20-1,many,TGCAGTGCTTTAACAGCGGGGGAAGAGACCCAGTACTTC,CSALTAGEETQYF
.,TRBJ1-2,TRBV7-2,.,TGTGCCAGCAGCTTAGCGGTGGCGCCGGGAGGCTACACCTTC,CASSLAVAPGGYTF
.,TRBJ1-2,TRBV20-1,many,TGCAGTGCTCTCCCGGACGCAAACTATGGCTACACCTTC,CSALPDANYGYTF
.,TRBJ1-1,TRBV3-1,.,TGTGCCAGCAGCCAAGATCGGGGGGAGAACACTGAAGCTTTCTTT,CASSQDRGENTEAFF
.,TRBJ1-1,TRBV6-1,many,TGTGCCAGCACCGAAGGGCGCTTCACTGAAGCTTTCTTT,CASTEGRFTEAFF
TRBD1,TRBJ2-5,TRBV10-3,.,TGTGCCATCAGTCGGACAGGGGGCGAGGAGGAGACCCAGTACTTC,CAISRTGGEEETQYF
TRBD1,TRBJ2-7,TRBV6-5,many,TGTGCCAGCAGTTCCTACGACAGGGGATACGAGCAGTACTTC,CASSSYDRGYEQYF
.,TRBJ2-5,TRBV27,many,TGTGCCAGCAGTTTACTCGGCTCTAGGACCCAAGAGACCCAGTACTTC,CASSLLGSRTQETQYF
.,TRBJ2-2,TRBV19,few,TGTGCCAGTATGGGGTCCGGGGAGCTGTTTTTT,CASMGSGELFF
TRBD1,TRBJ2-7,TRBV28,many,TGTGCCAGCAGTGAGGGACAGATCTACGAGCAGTACTTC,CASSEGQIYEQYF
.,TRBJ2-5,TRBV12-3/TRBV12-4,.,TGTGCCAGCAGTCAGGGACGGAGACAAGAGACCCAGTACTTC,CASSQGRRQETQYF
.,TRBJ1-5,TRBV20-1,many,TGCAGTGCTTCGACAGTCGAAGGAACGATGGGCAATCAGCCCCAGCATTTT,CSASTVEGTMGNQPQHF
TRBD1,TRBJ1-2,TRBV20-1,.,TGCAGTGCTAGAGATTGGGGGACAGACTATGGCTACACCTTC,CSARDWGTDYGYTF
TRBD2,TRBJ2-3,TRBV7-3,.,TGTGCCAGCTCCCACCTTGGGGAGGGAGATACGCAGTATTTT,CASSHLGEGDTQYF
TRBD1,TRBJ1-3,TRBV12-3/TRBV12-4,.,TGTGCCAGCAATGGACAGGGAGGCTCTGGAAACACCATATATTTT,CASNGQGGSGNTIYF
.,TRBJ2-7,TRBV28,many,TGTGCCAGCGCCAAAACAGCGTTTGGAGAGCAGTACTTC,CASAKTAFGEQYF
.,TRBJ2-7,TRBV12-3/TRBV12-4,many,TGTGCCAGCAGTACTCGAAGGTCCTACGAGCGGTACTTC,CASSTRRSYERYF
.,TRBJ1-1,TRBV6-1,few,TGTGCCAGCAGTGACAGTTCAATTATGAACACTGAAGCTTTCTTT,CASSDSSIMNTEAFF
.,TRBJ1-1,TRBV5-1,many,TGCGCCAGCAGCTTGGATTTCCAGGGAATGACTGAAGCTTTCTTT,CASSLDFQGMTEAFF
TRBD1,TRBJ1-1,TRBV12-3/TRBV12-4,many,TGTGCCAGCAGTACCCAACTGACAGGGGGGAATGAAGCTTTCTTT,CASSTQLTGGNEAFF
.,TRBJ1-1,TRBV25-1,few,TGTGCCAGCAGTGAATTCCACAGGCGAGCTTTCTTT,CASSEFHRRAFF
.,TRBJ2-2,TRBV30,few,TGTGCCTGGACCCCAGGGACCGGGGAGCTGTTTTTT,CAWTPGTGELFF
TRBD2,TRBJ2-5,TRBV7-2,once,TGTGCCAGCAGCTCGGCTAGCGGTGTCGTCCAAGAGACCCAGTACTTC,CASSSASGVVQETQYF
.,TRBJ1-2,TRBV7-9,.,TGTGCCAGCAGCTTAGCGGGGCAGGGACAAATCTACAGCTTC,CASSLAGQGQIYSF
.,TRBJ2-7,TRBV5-1,many,TGCGCCAGCAGCTTGGATGGGTTCTACGAGCAGTACTTC,CASSLDGFYEQYF